Below, one T cell receptor (beta chain) is given with its context. Its target is unknown. Drawing of peripheral blood yielded roughly 9.3 milliliters from each donor. Every sample had a minimum of 7 million PBMCs isolated. The authors extracted at least 6 micrograms of total RNA per sample. The data were obtained in a study of blood T cells in healthy people across ages. The study, taken as a whole, reports: Investigators treated diversity estimates from one million T cells as underestimates.

CDR3 length: 12 residues. Germline CDR1 reads DFQATT; CDR2 reads SNEGSKA (reference sequence). Losses at the gene ends were 6 bases for V and 2 bases for J; bases not matched to a gene: 2. Primers used in a second PCR of about 6 to 11 cycles were a sample-barcoded 5' primer and a J-beta primer mix. MiXCR, run by TCRdb on the 5' RACE reads, gives a single entry per CDR3 protein. The data hold some 900,000 distinct CDR3 sequences, with around 28% observed a single time. The TCR was taken from a woman aged 80 or over in good health. The sequencing sample was made of blood. The chain is built from TRBV20-1 and TRBJ2-3, with 7 bases fitting TRBD1. The CDR3 is CSAGQVTDTQYF. The CDR3 nucleotides read TGCAGTGCAGGACAGGTCACAGATACGCAGTATTTT.